The text below deals with one T cell receptor beta chain. The method was immunoSEQ multiplex PCR; TCRdb's version includes in-frame clones alone and lacks a portion of them. The table lists fewer than 85,000 clones, 90% of them singletons. These data belong to a study of OX40 agonist ivuxolimab in advanced cancers. Autoimmune disease history or systemic immunosuppression meant exclusion. Baseline, cycle 4 day 1, and cycle 7 day 1 were the blood sampling points. This CDR3 spans 14 amino acids. CDR1 is GTSNPN, CDR2 SVGIG, per germline (reference sequence). V lost 0 bases and J 0 bases, leaving 6 bases between the germline ends.

The source of this sequence is an adult with an advanced solid tumor such as melanoma, head and neck, liver or kidney cancer. The starting material was CD4+ or CD8+ T cells sorted from blood, obtained in a trial of the OX40 agonist ivuxolimab. This sequence joins TRBV30 and TRBJ1-5; D ambiguous. The CDR3 DNA reads TGTGCCTGGAGTGTCTCCATTAGCAATCAGCCCCAGCATTTT. It specifies CAWSVSISNQPQHF.